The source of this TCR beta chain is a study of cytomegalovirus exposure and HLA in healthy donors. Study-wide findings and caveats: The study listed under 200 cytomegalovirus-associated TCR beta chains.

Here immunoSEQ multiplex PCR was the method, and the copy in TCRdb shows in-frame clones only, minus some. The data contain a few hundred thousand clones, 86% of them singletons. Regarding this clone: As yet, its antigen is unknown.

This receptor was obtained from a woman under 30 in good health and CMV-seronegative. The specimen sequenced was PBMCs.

This chain's CDR3 is CAIKGGTGGANTEAFF. In DNA form, the CDR3 reads TGTGCCATCAAAGGCGGGACAGGGGGCGCCAACACTGAAGCTTTCTTT. This chain links TRBV19 with TRBJ1-1, with 12 nucleotides matching TRBD1. V shed 10 bases and J 2 bases; nucleotides not matched to a gene: 11. CDR1 and CDR2 (germline): LNHDA, SQIVND (reference sequence). The CDR3 is made up of 16 amino acids.